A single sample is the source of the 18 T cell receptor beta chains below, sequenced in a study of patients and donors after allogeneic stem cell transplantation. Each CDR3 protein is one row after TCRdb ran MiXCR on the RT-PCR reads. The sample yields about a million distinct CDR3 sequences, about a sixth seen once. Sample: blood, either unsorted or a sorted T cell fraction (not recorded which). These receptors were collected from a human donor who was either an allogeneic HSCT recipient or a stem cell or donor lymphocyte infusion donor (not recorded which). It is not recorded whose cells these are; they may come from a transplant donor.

The CDR3 loop is CATSRARSLLTYEQYF. The CDR3 nucleotides read TGTGCCACCAGCAGAGCAAGGTCTCTTCTTACCTACGAGCAGTACTTC. The chain carries TRBV15 and TRBJ2-7; no clear D. The germline V gene encodes CDR1 LNHNV and CDR2 YYDKDF (reference sequence). V lost 1 base, J lost 2 bases, and 15 bases lay in between. The CDR3 length is 16 residues.

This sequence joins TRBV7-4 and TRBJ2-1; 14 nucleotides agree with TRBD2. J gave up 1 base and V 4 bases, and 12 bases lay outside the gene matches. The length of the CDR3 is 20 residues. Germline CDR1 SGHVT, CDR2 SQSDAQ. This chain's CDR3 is CASSSAEGLAGDSSYNEQFF. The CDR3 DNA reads TGTGCCAGCAGCTCCGCTGAGGGACTAGCGGGAGATAGTTCCTACAATGAGCAGTTCTTC.

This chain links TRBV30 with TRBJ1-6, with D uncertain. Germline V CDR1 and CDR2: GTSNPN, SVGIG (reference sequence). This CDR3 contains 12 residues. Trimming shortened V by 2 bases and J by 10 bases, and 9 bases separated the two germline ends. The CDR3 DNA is TGTGCCTGGAGTAACGGCGGGTCACCCCTCCACTTT. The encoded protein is CAWSNGGSPLHF.

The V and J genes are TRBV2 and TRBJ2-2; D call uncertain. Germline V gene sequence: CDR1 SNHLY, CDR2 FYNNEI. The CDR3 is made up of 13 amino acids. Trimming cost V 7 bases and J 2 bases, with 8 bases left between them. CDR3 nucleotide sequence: TGTGCCAGCATGACGGCTAACACCGGGGAGCTGTTTTTT. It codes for CASMTANTGELFF.

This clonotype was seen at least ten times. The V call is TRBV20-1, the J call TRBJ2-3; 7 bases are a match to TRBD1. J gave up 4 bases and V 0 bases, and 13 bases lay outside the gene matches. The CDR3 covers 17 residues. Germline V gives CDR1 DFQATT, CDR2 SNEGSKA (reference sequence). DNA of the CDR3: TGCAGTGCTAGAGATCTCCGGGACAGCAGCGGCCCAGATACGCAGTATTTT. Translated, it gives CSARDLRDSSGPDTQYF.

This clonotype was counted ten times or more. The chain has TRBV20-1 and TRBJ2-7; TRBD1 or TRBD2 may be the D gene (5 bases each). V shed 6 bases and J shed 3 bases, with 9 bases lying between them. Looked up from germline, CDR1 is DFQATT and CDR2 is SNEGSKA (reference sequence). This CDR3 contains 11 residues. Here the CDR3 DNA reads TGCAGTGCGAGGGGCCGCTACGAGCAGTACTTC. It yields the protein CSARGRYEQYF.

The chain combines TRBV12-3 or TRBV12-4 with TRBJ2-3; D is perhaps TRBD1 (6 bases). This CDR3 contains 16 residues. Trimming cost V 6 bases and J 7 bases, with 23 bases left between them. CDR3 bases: TGTGCCAGCAGCTATCAAACAGGGCGTTTCGGGAATACGCAGTATTTT. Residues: CASSYQTGRFGNTQYF.

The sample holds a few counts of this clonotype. CDR3 in DNA: TGTGCCAGCAGCTTAGTCACAGGGGGCAGGGGCTCCTATGGCTACACCTTC. As protein: CASSLVTGGRGSYGYTF. The genes are TRBV7-9 and TRBJ1-2, with 9 bases aligning to TRBD1. The CDR3 has 17 amino acids. Germline V lookup: CDR1 SEHNR, CDR2 FQNEAQ (reference sequence). V lost 1 base to trimming and J lost 4 bases; unmatched junction nucleotides: 10.

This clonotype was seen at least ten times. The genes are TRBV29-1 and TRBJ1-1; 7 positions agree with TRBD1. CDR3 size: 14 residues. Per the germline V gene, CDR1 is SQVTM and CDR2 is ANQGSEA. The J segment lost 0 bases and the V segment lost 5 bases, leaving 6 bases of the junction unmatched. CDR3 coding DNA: TGCAGCGTTAACCCACAGGGGATGAACACTGAAGCTTTCTTT. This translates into CSVNPQGMNTEAFF.

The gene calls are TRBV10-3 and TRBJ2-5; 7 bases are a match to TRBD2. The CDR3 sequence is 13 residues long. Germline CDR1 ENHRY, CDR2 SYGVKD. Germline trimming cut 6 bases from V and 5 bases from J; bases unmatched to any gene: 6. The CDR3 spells CAIRRAGDETQYF. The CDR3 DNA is TGTGCCATCAGACGGGCGGGAGATGAGACCCAGTACTTC.

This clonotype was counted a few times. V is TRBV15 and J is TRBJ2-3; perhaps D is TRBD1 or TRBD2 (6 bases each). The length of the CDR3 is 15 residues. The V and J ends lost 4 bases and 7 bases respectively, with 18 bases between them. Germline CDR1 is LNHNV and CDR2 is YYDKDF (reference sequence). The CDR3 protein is CATSKALGGRNTQYF. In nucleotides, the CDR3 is TGTGCCACCAGCAAGGCCCTGGGGGGCCGGAATACGCAGTATTTT. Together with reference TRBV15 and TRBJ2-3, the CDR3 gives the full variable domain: DAMVIQNPRYQVTQFGKPVTLSCSQTLNHNVMYWYQQKSSQAPKLLFHYYDKDFNNEADTPDNFQSRRPNTSFCFLDIRSPGLGDTAMYLCATSKALGGRNTQYFGPGTRLTVL.

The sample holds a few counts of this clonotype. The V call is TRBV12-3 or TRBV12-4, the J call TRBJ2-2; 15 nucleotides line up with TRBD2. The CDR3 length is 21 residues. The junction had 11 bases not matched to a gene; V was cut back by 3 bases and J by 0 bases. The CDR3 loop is CASSFFRTSGRAQSNTGELFF. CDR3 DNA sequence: TGTGCCAGCAGTTTTTTTAGGACTAGCGGGAGGGCCCAATCGAACACCGGGGAGCTGTTTTTT.

This CDR3 reads CSARDRVNIQYF. CDR3 coding DNA: TGCAGTGCTAGAGATCGGGTCAACATTCAGTACTTC. The gene calls are TRBV20-1 and TRBJ2-4; D remains unclear. The CDR3 runs 12 residues. Germline V CDR1 and CDR2: DFQATT, SNEGSKA (reference sequence). Trimming left V 0 bases short and J 7 bases short, with 7 bases between.

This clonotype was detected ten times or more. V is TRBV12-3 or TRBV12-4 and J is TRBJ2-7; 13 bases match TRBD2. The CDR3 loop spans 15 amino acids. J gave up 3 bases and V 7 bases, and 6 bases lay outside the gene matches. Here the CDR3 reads CASTPGLAGLYEQYF. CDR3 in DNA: TGTGCCAGCACCCCGGGACTAGCGGGGCTCTACGAGCAGTACTTC.

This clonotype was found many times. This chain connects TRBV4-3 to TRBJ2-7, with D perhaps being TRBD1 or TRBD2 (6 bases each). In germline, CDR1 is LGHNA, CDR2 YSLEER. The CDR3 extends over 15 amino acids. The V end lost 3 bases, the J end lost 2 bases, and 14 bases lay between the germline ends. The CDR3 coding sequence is TGCGCCAGCAGCCAGGAAAGGGGGACTCCCTACGAGCAGTACTTC. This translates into CASSQERGTPYEQYF.

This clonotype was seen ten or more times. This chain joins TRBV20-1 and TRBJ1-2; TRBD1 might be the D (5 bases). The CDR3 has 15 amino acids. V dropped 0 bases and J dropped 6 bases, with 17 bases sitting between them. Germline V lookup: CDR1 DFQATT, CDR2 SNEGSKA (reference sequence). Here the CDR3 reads CSARDMAGKKNGYTF. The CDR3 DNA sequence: TGCAGTGCTAGAGATATGGCAGGGAAGAAAAATGGCTACACCTTC.

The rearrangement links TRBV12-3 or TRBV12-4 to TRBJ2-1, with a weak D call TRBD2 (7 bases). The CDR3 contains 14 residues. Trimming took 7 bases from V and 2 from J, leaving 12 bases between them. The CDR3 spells CASNGGAPYNEQFF. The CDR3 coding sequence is TGTGCCAGCAATGGGGGGGCACCCTACAATGAGCAGTTCTTC.

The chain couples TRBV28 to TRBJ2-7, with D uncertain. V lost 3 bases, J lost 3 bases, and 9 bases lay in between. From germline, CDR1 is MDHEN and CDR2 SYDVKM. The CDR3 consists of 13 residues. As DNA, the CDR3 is TGTGCCAGCAGTTTTACCGAGTTCTACGAGCAGTACTTC. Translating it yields CASSFTEFYEQYF.